Listed here is a single T cell receptor (beta chain). J was trimmed by 4 bases and V by 4 bases; bases with no gene match: 6. Germline V gene data show CDR1 as SGHRS and CDR2 as YFSETQ. This CDR3 has 14 residues. The sample belongs to a study of cytomegalovirus exposure and HLA in healthy donors. The PCR employed 60 Vbeta primers together with 13 Jbeta primers. Assay: immunoSEQ multiplex PCR; the TCRdb copy retains only in-frame clones and omits some. The sample consists of 200,000 to 250,000 clones, roughly 85% of them appearing once. The chain uses TRBV5-1 and TRBJ2-7; TRBD1 agrees at 9 bases. The sample consisted of PBMCs. The sequence was obtained from a young man in good health and CMV-seronegative. The CDR3 loop is CASSRDRVGYEQYF. The CDR3 DNA is TGCGCCAGCAGCCGGGACAGGGTTGGGTACGAGCAGTACTTC. Filled out from reference TRBV5-1 and TRBJ2-7, the complete variable domain reads KAGVTQTPRYLIKTRGQQVTLSCSPISGHRSVSWYQQTPGQGLQFLFEYFSETQRNKGNFPGRFSGRQFSNSRSEMNVSTLELGDSALYLCASSRDRVGYEQYFGPGTRLTVT.